One sample yielded the 9 T cell receptor beta chains listed below, sequenced in a study of human T cells and chemical hapten exposure. The time point is: patch test 2, 6 weeks after DPC sensitization. The treatment was: therapeutic diphenylcyclopropenone sensitization with weekly scalp DPC. Using its own MiXCR run on the RACE reads, TCRdb lists one record per CDR3 protein. Among tens of thousands of distinct CDR3 sequences listed, approximately 3.5% were seen once. Sequencing used whole blood, obtained in connection with sensitization to the hapten diphenylcyclopropenone (DPC). The receptors derive from a middle-aged man with alopecia areata. Some clones in this sample may be carry-over from other donors' samples.

This clonotype was observed at least ten times. This chain uses TRBV6-2 or TRBV6-3 with TRBJ1-1; D is undetermined. V was trimmed by 5 bases and J by 1 base, leaving 8 bases between them. Germline V gives CDR1 MNHEY, CDR2 SVGEGT. The CDR3 loop spans 13 amino acids. The DNA for the CDR3 is TGTGCCAGCAGTAGGAGTGAGAACACTGAAGCTTTCTTT. Amino acids: CASSRSENTEAFF.

This clonotype was counted ten times or more. This chain links TRBV9 with TRBJ2-7, with D possibly being TRBD1 (6 bases). Looked up from germline, CDR1 is SGDLS and CDR2 is YYNGEE. The V gene lost 0 bases and the J gene lost 3 bases, with 10 bases spanning the gap. The CDR3 is made up of 14 amino acids. The CDR3 here is CASSVADRGYEQYF. For the CDR3, the DNA is TGTGCCAGCAGCGTAGCGGACAGAGGCTACGAGCAGTACTTC.

Of note for this clonotype: Without the conserved terminal phenylalanine or tryptophan, this CDR3 likely stems from a read error. The V and J genes are TRBV6-2 or TRBV6-3 and TRBJ2-7, with 7 bases aligning to TRBD1. This CDR3 is 16 amino acids long. Germline CDR1 and CDR2: MNHEY and SVGEGT. CDR3 in DNA: TGTGCAAGCAGTCAGAGACGAGGGGGCGCAGTGTACGAGCAGTACTTA. Residues: CASSQRRGGAVYEQYL.

This clonotype was observed many times. J is TRBJ2-7 and V is TRBV9; 13 nucleotides match TRBD2. CDR3 length: 16 residues. Germline assignment: CDR1 SGDLS and CDR2 YYNGEE. Germline trimming cut 4 bases from V and 5 bases from J; bases unmatched to any gene: 9. The CDR3 reads CASSPLGLAGVNEQYF. The CDR3 region has the DNA TGTGCCAGCAGCCCTCTCGGACTAGCGGGAGTAAACGAGCAGTACTTC.

This clonotype was found many times. V and J are TRBV9 and TRBJ2-1; 7 nucleotides align to TRBD2. V shed 0 bases, J shed 3 bases, and the junction held 3 bases outside the gene matches. Germline V CDR1 and CDR2: SGDLS, YYNGEE. CDR3 length: 15 amino acids. The chain's CDR3 is CASSVVGGSYNEQFF. CDR3 nucleotide sequence: TGTGCCAGCAGCGTAGTTGGCGGGAGCTACAATGAGCAGTTCTTC.

The table lists this clonotype with many counts. This rearrangement joins TRBV20-1 to TRBJ2-3, with 8 bases identical to TRBD2. The CDR3 covers 16 residues. Germline values: CDR1 DFQATT, CDR2 SNEGSKA (reference sequence). The V and J ends lost 3 bases and 0 bases, in that order; junction bases with no gene match: 8. The CDR3 spells CSASGRALSSTDTQYF. The CDR3 bases are TGCAGTGCTAGCGGGAGGGCCCTTTCTAGCACAGATACGCAGTATTTT.

This clonotype was seen at least ten times. The rearrangement links TRBV7-9 to TRBJ2-7, with TRBD1 matching over 8 bases. Per germline, CDR1 SEHNR and CDR2 FQNEAQ (reference sequence). The CDR3 has 15 residues. The ends lost 4 bases at V and 1 base at J; junction bases unmatched: 6. CDR3 DNA: TGTGCCAGCAGCTCCACAGGGGGATTATCCTACGAGCAGTACTTC. As protein: CASSSTGGLSYEQYF.

Ten or more counts support this clonotype. The chain is built from TRBV2 and TRBJ2-7; TRBD1 aligns across 7 bases. The CDR3 is 16 residues long. The junction had 13 bases not matched to a gene; V was cut back by 5 bases and J by 3 bases. Germline values: CDR1 SNHLY, CDR2 FYNNEI. The CDR3 DNA reads as TGTGCCAGCAGTTGGGACAGACAAACACTTCTCTACGAGCAGTACTTC. Translation gives CASSWDRQTLLYEQYF. Filled out from reference TRBV2 and TRBJ2-7, the complete variable domain reads EPEVTQTPSHQVTQMGQEVILRCVPISNHLYFYWYRQILGQKVEFLVSFYNNEISEKSEIFDDQFSVERPDGSNFTLKIRSTKLEDSAMYFCASSWDRQTLLYEQYFGPGTRLTVT.

This clonotype was found many times. The V gene is TRBV3-1, the J gene TRBJ2-6; perhaps D is TRBD1 or TRBD2 (7 bases each). Trimming shortened V by 0 bases and J by 0 bases, and 15 bases separated the two germline ends. The CDR3 is made up of 19 amino acids. Looked up from germline, CDR1 is LGHDT and CDR2 is YNNKEL (reference sequence). The CDR3 region is CASSQEGRGLVSGANVLTF. The DNA for the CDR3 is TGTGCCAGCAGCCAAGAAGGGAGGGGGCTAGTCTCTGGGGCCAACGTCCTGACTTTC.